The 19 T cell receptor beta chains listed next were all sequenced from one sample in a study of identical twins. One entry per CDR3 protein results from TCRdb running MiXCR on the 5' RACE reads. The sample holds fewer than 550,000 distinct CDR3 sequences, about 13% seen once. The sample also formed part of further work on yellow fever vaccine responses in identical twins.

The sequenced sample consisted of CD4+ T cells sorted from blood. These receptors were taken from a woman between 18 and 29 years old in good health.

The genes are TRBV6-1 and TRBJ1-2; D perhaps matches TRBD1 (5 bases). Germline CDR1 MNHNS, CDR2 SASEGT. This CDR3 has 15 amino acids. Trimming stripped 3 bases from V and 4 bases from J, with 15 bases between. Here the CDR3 DNA reads TGTGCCAGCAGTGAGGCCAAAGGGACCCTCTATGGCTACACCTTC. Translating gives CASSEAKGTLYGYTF.

This clonotype occurred a few times. This chain joins TRBV4-2 and TRBJ2-7; TRBD2 matches at 13 bases. V lost 2 bases, J lost 1 base, and 8 bases stayed unmatched. CDR3 length: 18 residues. Germline CDR1 and CDR2: LGHNA and YNFKEQ. CDR3: CASSQPRGLAGISYEQYF. In DNA form, the CDR3 reads TGTGCCAGCAGCCAACCACGGGGACTAGCGGGGATTTCCTACGAGCAGTACTTC.

The rearrangement joins TRBV7-3 to TRBJ2-1, with 9 bases fitting TRBD2. This CDR3 comprises 15 residues. With V trimmed by 1 base and J by 6 bases, 4 bases remained unmatched. Germline V gene lookup returns CDR1 SGHTA and CDR2 FQGTGA. The CDR3 sequence is CASSLMLAGTNEQFF. CDR3 DNA sequence: TGTGCCAGCAGCTTAATGCTAGCGGGGACCAATGAGCAGTTCTTC.

The chain links TRBV18 to TRBJ2-1; 8 bases fit TRBD1. The length of the CDR3 is 15 residues. Unmatched junction bases numbered 10, after V lost 5 bases and J lost 7 bases. Looked up from germline, CDR1 is KGHSH and CDR2 is LQKENI. The CDR3 region is CASSARTGSGNEQFF. The DNA of the CDR3 is TGTGCCAGCTCAGCGAGGACAGGGTCTGGGAATGAGCAGTTCTTC.

This clonotype occurred many times. The CDR3 protein is CASSPRLAPSREQFF. CDR3 nucleotide sequence: TGTGCCAGCAGTCCACGACTAGCGCCAAGTCGGGAGCAGTTCTTC. The chain couples TRBV28 to TRBJ2-1; 8 bases agree with TRBD2. The V and J ends lost 5 bases and 10 bases, in that order; junction bases with no gene match: 13. The CDR3 spans 15 residues. CDR1 is MDHEN and CDR2 is SYDVKM in the germline V gene.

This clonotype was picked up a small number of times. The rearrangement uses TRBV4-3 and TRBJ2-7, with D possibly matching TRBD1 (6 bases). CDR1 and CDR2 (germline): LGHNA, YSLEER. V lost 0 bases, J lost 4 bases, and 16 bases lay in between. This CDR3 contains 16 residues. The CDR3, as DNA: TGCGCCAGCAGCCAAGATAAGGACAGCCGGCTTTACGAGCAGTACTTC. Its protein product is CASSQDKDSRLYEQYF.

This clonotype appeared a few times. J is TRBJ1-1 and V is TRBV10-3, with no clear D. Germline V lookup: CDR1 ENHRY, CDR2 SYGVKD. V was pared by 5 bases and J by 4 bases, with 5 bases between. The CDR3 is made up of 11 amino acids. The CDR3, as DNA: TGTGCCATCAGTATTGGCACTGAAGCTTTCTTT. Translated: CAISIGTEAFF.

This clonotype was picked up many times. V and J are TRBV20-1 and TRBJ2-3; a possible D gene is TRBD1 (6 bases). The CDR3 covers 15 residues. Germline V lookup: CDR1 DFQATT, CDR2 SNEGSKA (reference sequence). Trimming removed 1 base at V and 0 bases at J, with 11 bases between. The CDR3 coding sequence is TGCAGTGCTAGAGGGGGGCCAGGGAGCACAGATACGCAGTATTTT. Its protein product is CSARGGPGSTDTQYF.

V and J are TRBV24-1 and TRBJ2-3; D is possibly TRBD2 (7 bases). CDR3 length: 13 amino acids. Trimming took 9 bases from V and 6 from J, leaving 15 bases between them. Germline V lookup: CDR1 KGHDR, CDR2 SFDVKD. The CDR3 nucleotides read TGTGCCACCGGACGGGGGGCGATCGATACGCAGTATTTT. It is translated as CATGRGAIDTQYF.

This clonotype has a handful of counts. The J gene is TRBJ1-1, the V gene TRBV14, with 12 nucleotides matching TRBD1. V lost 4 bases, J lost 4 bases, and 7 bases stayed unmatched. This CDR3 comprises 16 residues. Germline CDR1 SGHDN, CDR2 FVKESK. CDR3 loop: CASSPSGTGGFTEAFF. The CDR3 nucleotides read TGTGCCAGCAGCCCAAGCGGGACAGGGGGCTTCACTGAAGCTTTCTTT.

J is TRBJ1-6 and V is TRBV28; maybe TRBD1 (6 bases). There are 17 residues in the CDR3. Germline CDR1 is MDHEN and CDR2 is SYDVKM. Trimming pared 1 base from V and 6 bases from J, leaving 16 bases between. The CDR3 coding sequence is TGTGCCAGCAGTTTATCAGGAGGGGGTAACTTTAATTCACCCCTCCACTTT. It codes for CASSLSGGGNFNSPLHF.

This clonotype was seen more than once but under ten times. The chain links TRBV6-5 to TRBJ2-1, with TRBD1 matching over 8 bases. CDR3 length: 18 amino acids. The trim removed 4 bases at V and 4 bases at J, leaving 15 bases unmatched. Looked up from germline, CDR1 is MNHEY and CDR2 is SVGAGI. The CDR3 protein is CASSSLAPGQGRYNEQFF. CDR3 DNA sequence: TGTGCCAGCAGTTCGCTGGCACCAGGACAGGGCCGGTACAATGAGCAGTTCTTC.

The chain has TRBV7-2 and TRBJ2-2; 10 bases map to TRBD2. Trimming removed 4 bases from V and 4 bases from J; junction bases left unmatched: 3. Germline V gene sequence: CDR1 SGHTA, CDR2 FQGNSA. The CDR3 has 15 amino acids. CDR3 in amino acids: CASSSRTSGTGELFF. The CDR3 nucleotides are TGTGCCAGCAGCTCCCGGACTAGCGGCACCGGGGAGCTGTTTTTT.

This clonotype has only one observation. The chain uses TRBV7-2 and TRBJ2-3; 7 bases line up with TRBD2. The germline V gene encodes CDR1 SGHTA and CDR2 FQGNSA. The V and J ends lost 2 bases and 2 bases, in that order; junction bases with no gene match: 7. The CDR3 length is 16 residues. The CDR3 DNA reads TGTGCCAGCAGCTTAAGTCCCGGGACTAACACAGATACGCAGTATTTT. Its translation: CASSLSPGTNTDTQYF.

This clonotype has a handful of counts. The chain couples TRBV7-9 to TRBJ1-4; 7 positions agree with TRBD1. This CDR3 contains 15 residues. The germline gives CDR1 SEHNR, CDR2 FQNEAQ (reference sequence). J was trimmed by 5 bases and V by 1 base; bases with no gene match: 4. The CDR3 spells CASSLGGTENEKLFF. The CDR3 DNA reads TGTGCCAGCAGCTTAGGGGGGACAGAAAATGAAAAACTGTTTTTT.

This clonotype was found a few times. J is TRBJ2-7 and V is TRBV4-2; D unresolved. Germline-derived CDR1 and CDR2 are LGHNA and YNFKEQ. The CDR3 extends over 13 amino acids. The V and J ends lost 0 bases and 3 bases respectively, with 6 bases between them. CDR3 amino acids: CASSQEIHYEQYF. CDR3 nucleotide sequence: TGTGCCAGCAGCCAAGAGATCCACTACGAGCAGTACTTC.

V gene TRBV20-1 combines with J gene TRBJ2-3; TRBD2 matches at 9 bases. The V gene end was trimmed by 6 bases and the J gene end by 8 bases; junction bases not matched to a gene: 12. The CDR3 extends over 14 amino acids. Germline loops: CDR1 DFQATT, CDR2 SNEGSKA (reference sequence). The CDR3 region has the DNA TGCAGTGCCTCAGCAGTAGCGGGAGTTTCTACGCAGTATTTT. Encoded protein: CSASAVAGVSTQYF.

The chain's CDR3 is CASSLEQGVGEQFF. CDR3 bases: TGTGCCAGCAGCTTAGAACAGGGGGTAGGGGAGCAGTTCTTC. The chain couples TRBV7-2 to TRBJ2-1; 8 positions agree with TRBD1. Germline V gene sequence: CDR1 SGHTA, CDR2 FQGNSA. V shed 1 base and J 10 bases; nucleotides not matched to a gene: 6. The CDR3 length is 14 residues.

This clonotype showed up just a few times. This chain joins TRBV20-1 and TRBJ2-7, with 11 bases that match TRBD1. This CDR3 spans 14 amino acids. The V segment lost 6 bases and the J segment 5 bases; nucleotides outside the gene matches: 9. Germline CDR1 is DFQATT and CDR2 is SNEGSKA (reference sequence). The CDR3 here is CSAPDRGRGHEQYF. CDR3 nucleotides: TGCAGTGCACCGGACAGGGGGCGGGGGCACGAGCAGTACTTC.